These 23 T cell receptor beta chains originate from one sample sequenced in a study of post-analysis software for immune sequencing data. Their target antigens are unknown. Libraries were made from TCR beta cDNA, and they carried unique molecular identifiers. MiXCR, run by TCRdb on the PCR reads, gives a single entry per CDR3 protein. Here the sample spans about 820,000 distinct CDR3 sequences, 53% being singletons. Study-level findings and limits: In patients, five or six TRBV segments were more frequent than in controls, with TRBV5-6, TRBV5-1 and TRBV20-1 among them.

Sequenced sample: blood. The receptors here all came from a girl between 10 and 17 years old with multiple sclerosis.

This clonotype was counted once. The CDR3 here is CSALRDSYEQYF. CDR3 nucleotides: TGCAGCGCCCTCAGGGACAGCTACGAGCAGTACTTC. The chain couples TRBV29-1 to TRBJ2-7; TRBD1 matches at 7 bases. This CDR3 spans 12 amino acids. Germline V gene lookup returns CDR1 SQVTM and CDR2 ANQGSEA. V lost 7 bases, J lost 3 bases, and 6 bases stayed unmatched.

The chain couples TRBV27 to TRBJ2-5; D is perhaps TRBD1 or TRBD2 (5 bases each). The CDR3 spans 17 residues. From germline, CDR1 is MNHEY and CDR2 SMNVEV (reference sequence). V was cut by 5 bases and J by 2 bases, with 21 bases left in between. The CDR3 region has the DNA TGTGCCAGCAGTCCCTCTGGCTGGGGGACGGAACAAGAGACCCAGTACTTC. This gives the protein CASSPSGWGTEQETQYF.

The CDR3 DNA reads TGCGCCAGCGGCCCACCCATCGGACAGGAGATAAAACTGTTTTTT. It translates to CASGPPIGQEIKLFF. This rearrangement joins TRBV4-1 to TRBJ1-4; 7 bases agree with TRBD1. CDR1 is MGHRA and CDR2 is YSYEKL in the germline V gene. V dropped 8 bases and J dropped 10; count of bases not matched to a gene: 16. CDR3 length equals 15 residues.

Turning to this clonotype: Germline and junction disagree at one end, which may indicate a read error. V usage is TRBV9 and J usage is TRBJ2-1, with TRBD2 as a possible D gene (6 bases). The CDR3 length is 17 residues. Germline V gives CDR1 SGDLS, CDR2 YYNGEE. The CDR3 nucleotides read TGTGCCAGCAGCGTAGTAGTGGCGGGAACCTCCTGCAATGAGCAGTTCTTC. It codes for CASSVVVAGTSCNEQFF.

V and J are TRBV7-9 and TRBJ2-7; 8 positions match TRBD2. The germline gives CDR1 SEHNR, CDR2 FQNEAQ (reference sequence). This CDR3 spans 17 amino acids. V trimming: 5 bases; J trimming: 0 bases; junction bases outside the gene matches: 12. CDR3 DNA: TGTGCCAGCAGCACCCGCGGGGGGACTGTCCTCTCCTACGAGCAGTACTTC. This sequence encodes CASSTRGGTVLSYEQYF. Complete variable domain (other parts from reference TRBV7-9 and TRBJ2-7): DTGVSQNPRHKITKRGQNVTFRCDPISEHNRLYWYRQTLGQGPEFLTYFQNEAQLEKSRLLSDRFSAERPKGSFSTLEIQRTEQGDSAMYLCASSTRGGTVLSYEQYFGPGTRLTVT.

Only a few counts were recorded for this clonotype. The chain links TRBV2 to TRBJ1-5; maybe TRBD1 (5 bases). With 5 bases removed from V and 1 base from J, the gap between germline ends came to 9 bases. Germline V lookup: CDR1 SNHLY, CDR2 FYNNEI. CDR3 length: 14 amino acids. This CDR3 is CASSNRDSNQPQHF. CDR3 coding DNA: TGTGCCAGCAGTAACCGGGACAGCAATCAGCCCCAGCATTTT.

The chain has TRBV10-3 and TRBJ1-2; 7 bases align to TRBD1. CDR1 ENHRY and CDR2 SYGVKD come from the germline V gene. J was trimmed by 4 bases and V by 6 bases; bases with no gene match: 8. The CDR3 runs 14 residues. CDR3 DNA: TGTGCCATCAGCGGACAGGAAGTCCGCTATGGCTACACCTTC. Protein product: CAISGQEVRYGYTF.

The chain has TRBV5-1 and TRBJ2-1, with no clear D. CDR1 is SGHRS, CDR2 YFSETQ, per germline. V lost 4 bases to trimming and J lost 2 bases, with 13 bases between them. The CDR3 sequence is 15 residues long. Written as DNA, the CDR3 is TGCGCCAGCAGCCCCGACGGCAGGACCTACAATGAGCAGTTCTTC. This gives the protein CASSPDGRTYNEQFF. The variable domain in full, completed from reference TRBV5-1 and TRBJ2-1, reads KAGVTQTPRYLIKTRGQQVTLSCSPISGHRSVSWYQQTPGQGLQFLFEYFSETQRNKGNFPGRFSGRQFSNSRSEMNVSTLELGDSALYLCASSPDGRTYNEQFFGPGTRLTVL.

This clonotype came up once. This chain connects TRBV20-1 to TRBJ2-3; perhaps D is TRBD1 or TRBD2 (5 bases each). Trimming shortened V by 2 bases and J by 0 bases, and 9 bases separated the two germline ends. The CDR3 has 14 residues. Germline CDR1 reads DFQATT; CDR2 reads SNEGSKA (reference sequence). The CDR3 sequence is CSARRDPSTDTQYF. DNA for the CDR3: TGCAGTGCTAGACGGGACCCTAGCACAGATACGCAGTATTTT.

This chain links TRBV12-3 or TRBV12-4 with TRBJ2-7; 9 bases line up with TRBD1. The CDR3 has 15 amino acids. After removal of 6 bases from V and 5 bases from J, the junction contained 11 bases not matched to a gene. This CDR3 is CASSRTGTGQNEQYF. For the CDR3, the DNA is TGTGCCAGCAGCCGGACCGGGACAGGGCAAAACGAGCAGTACTTC.

This clonotype occurred a few times. This chain connects TRBV7-2 to TRBJ1-1; D may be TRBD1 (5 bases). V lost 4 bases to trimming and J lost 1 base, with 7 bases between them. This CDR3 has 13 residues. CDR1 and CDR2 (germline): SGHTA, FQGNSA. Here the CDR3 DNA reads TGTGCCAGCAGCTGGGGGAGGAACACTGAAGCTTTCTTT. Translating it yields CASSWGRNTEAFF.

The chain uses TRBV3-1 and TRBJ1-6; TRBD1 is a possible D gene (5 bases). The germline V gene encodes CDR1 LGHDT and CDR2 YNNKEL (reference sequence). Trimming removed 5 bases from V and 3 bases from J, with 20 bases in between. The CDR3 covers 18 residues. CDR3 amino acids: CASSSGRRAGDYNSPLHF. CDR3 nucleotide sequence: TGTGCCAGCAGCAGTGGGAGGAGAGCGGGGGACTATAATTCACCCCTCCACTTT.

The chain recombines TRBV3-1 with TRBJ2-5; D is unclear. Germline loops: CDR1 LGHDT, CDR2 YNNKEL (reference sequence). V lost 8 bases, J lost 4 bases, and 5 bases lay in between. The CDR3 is 10 amino acids. The CDR3 spells CASRRETQYF. The CDR3 coding sequence is TGTGCCAGCCGTCGAGAGACCCAGTACTTC.

The J gene is TRBJ2-3, the V gene TRBV11-2; perhaps TRBD1 as D (6 bases). CDR3 size: 13 residues. CDR1 is SGHAT and CDR2 is FQNNGV in the germline V gene. The ends were cut back, 8 bases at V and 3 bases at J, with 12 bases in the middle. CDR3 sequence reads: CASCLGGTDTQYF. CDR3 bases: TGTGCCAGCTGCCTAGGGGGTACAGATACGCAGTATTTT.

As regards this clonotype: The junction departs from germline at one end; a sequencing error may be responsible. The V and J genes are TRBV12-3 or TRBV12-4 and TRBJ2-6; D is unclear. The CDR3 length is 14 residues. CDR3 in amino acids: CASRSASGVNVLTF. Here the CDR3 DNA reads TGTGCCAGCAGGTCAGCCTCTGGGGTCAACGTCCTGACTTTC.

The chain recombines TRBV12-3 or TRBV12-4 with TRBJ2-1; 10 bases are shared with TRBD1. V shed 5 bases, J shed 9 bases, and the junction held 10 bases outside the gene matches. The CDR3 spans 15 residues. The CDR3 sequence: CASSLSGQGIREQFF. CDR3 bases: TGTGCCAGCAGTCTCTCGGGACAGGGGATTCGTGAGCAGTTCTTC.

The chain couples TRBV5-1 to TRBJ2-7; no definite D call. The V end was cut by 0 bases, the J end by 5 bases, with 9 bases between. The CDR3 length is 13 residues. Germline V gene lookup returns CDR1 SGHRS and CDR2 YFSETQ. DNA of the CDR3: TGCGCCAGCAGCTTGGAGGCCCCCCACGAGCAGTACTTC. Amino acids: CASSLEAPHEQYF.

This sequence joins TRBV12-3 or TRBV12-4 and TRBJ2-3; D gene ambiguous. The CDR3 has 14 residues. Trimming removed 3 bases at V and 0 bases at J, with 7 bases between. The CDR3 region has the DNA TGTGCCAGCAGTTTGTTCTCTAGCACAGATACGCAGTATTTT. It translates to CASSLFSSTDTQYF.

The V gene is TRBV4-1, the J gene TRBJ1-4, with no clear D. The V end lost 0 bases, the J end lost 3 bases, and 17 bases lay between the germline ends. CDR1 is MGHRA and CDR2 is YSYEKL in the germline V gene. This CDR3 has 18 residues. CDR3 sequence reads: CASSQESFAGQANEKLFF. CDR3 bases: TGCGCCAGCAGCCAAGAATCTTTCGCTGGGCAGGCTAATGAAAAACTGTTTTTT.

The chain recombines TRBV6-5 with TRBJ2-3; possible D gene TRBD2, 6 bases. The CDR3 has 16 amino acids. The ends were cut back, 6 bases at V and 0 bases at J, with 16 bases in the middle. CDR1 is MNHEY and CDR2 is SVGAGI in the germline V gene. The CDR3 coding sequence is TGTGCCAGCAGCTCGGCGCGAGCGGGTAGCACAGATACGCAGTATTTT. Amino acids: CASSSARAGSTDTQYF.

The CDR3 region has the DNA TGTGCCAGCAGTTCTAAAGGGGGCGCGGGAACTGAAGCTTTCTTT. This sequence encodes CASSSKGGAGTEAFF. The V and J genes are TRBV6-1 and TRBJ1-1; 7 bases fit TRBD1. CDR3 size: 15 residues. Germline loops: CDR1 MNHNS, CDR2 SASEGT. Losses at the gene ends were 5 bases for V and 5 bases for J; bases not matched to a gene: 11.

A few counts support this clonotype. V gene TRBV12-3 or TRBV12-4 combines with J gene TRBJ1-6; no definite D call. The length of the CDR3 is 12 residues. Trimming took off 6 bases at V and 10 bases at J, with 10 bases between the two ends. In DNA, the CDR3 is TGTGCCAGCAGGAATTCTAGGTCACCCCTCCACTTT. This translates into CASRNSRSPLHF.

This clonotype was picked up a small number of times. V is TRBV6-5 and J is TRBJ2-3; D perhaps matches TRBD1 (5 bases). V lost 11 bases, J lost 0 bases, and 18 bases lay in between. The CDR3 has 15 residues. The germline gives CDR1 MNHEY, CDR2 SVGAGI. CDR3 DNA: TGTGCCTACCGACATGGGGCCAAGAGCACAGATACGCAGTATTTT. The encoded protein is CAYRHGAKSTDTQYF.